This TCR beta chain stems from a study of control samples from healthy donors and cancer patients. This table comes from immunoSEQ multiplex PCR, and its TCRdb copy is limited to in-frame clones, with some not included. This sample has approximately 70,000 clones, with 83% found just once. The CDR3 is 14 residues long. Trimming took off 1 base at V and 9 bases at J, with 13 bases between the two ends. Germline CDR1 reads GTSNPN; CDR2 reads SVGIG (reference sequence). A few counts support this clone. The source of this sequence is a man in his 60s in good health. The chain has TRBV30 and TRBJ1-6; D gene uncertain. Source material: blood. The CDR3 spells CAWSGNSRGSPLHF. The CDR3 DNA reads TGTGCCTGGAGTGGAAACAGTCGGGGTTCACCCCTCCACTTT.